One and the same sample provided the 29 T cell receptor beta chains below, sequenced in a study of cytotoxic CD8 clonotypes in ibrutinib-treated CLL. Only in-frame clones appear in the TCRdb table, and some are missing; sequencing was by immunoSEQ multiplex PCR. Seen here are some 200,000 clones, approximately 79% observed once, and the top ten hold approximately 10%. This specimen consisted of PBMCs, obtained after 12 months of ibrutinib treatment. The receptor source for this set is a human donor with chronic lymphocytic leukemia.

This clone has a single count. V is TRBV6-5 and J is TRBJ2-3, with a possible D match to TRBD2 (6 bases). Trimming removed 2 bases at V and 6 bases at J, with 15 bases between. Germline CDR1 is MNHEY and CDR2 is SVGAGI. The CDR3 totals 15 residues. CDR3 protein: CASSYGLPPIDTQYF. In nucleotides, the CDR3 is TGTGCCAGCAGTTACGGACTACCCCCAATCGATACGCAGTATTTT.

The chain uses TRBV6-6 and TRBJ2-7; no clear D. CDR1 and CDR2 (germline): MNHNY, SVGAGI (reference sequence). The length of the CDR3 is 15 residues. The V end lost 2 bases, the J end lost 0 bases, and 11 bases lay between the germline ends. In nucleotides, the CDR3 is TGTGCCAGCAGTTACGAGTCCCAGAGCTCCTACGAGCAGTACTTC. Amino acid sequence: CASSYESQSSYEQYF.

The rearrangement joins TRBV5-1 to TRBJ2-1; D gene unclear. The CDR3 runs to 13 residues. In germline, CDR1 is SGHRS, CDR2 YFSETQ. V lost 2 bases and J 5 bases, leaving 8 bases between the germline ends. The CDR3 reads CASSFWEDNEQFF. The CDR3 bases are TGCGCCAGCAGCTTCTGGGAAGACAATGAGCAGTTCTTC.

The sample holds a few counts of this clone. V and J are TRBV5-5 and TRBJ1-6; the match to TRBD1 covers 7 bases. CDR3 length equals 13 residues. Trimming took 4 bases from V and 13 from J; bases not matched to a gene: 8. The germline gives CDR1 SGHKS, CDR2 YYEKEE (reference sequence). CDR3 residues: CASSGHRGDPLHF. In nucleotides, the CDR3 is TGTGCCAGCAGCGGGCACAGGGGAGATCCCCTCCACTTT. The full variable domain, its missing parts supplied by reference TRBV5-5 and TRBJ1-6, is DAGVTQSPTHLIKTRGQQVTLRCSPISGHKSVSWYQQVLGQGPQFIFQYYEKEERGRGNFPDRFSARQFPNYSSELNVNALLLGDSALYLCASSGHRGDPLHFGNGTRLTVT.

This clone was recorded once. The chain carries TRBV5-1 and TRBJ2-5; D is perhaps TRBD1 (5 bases). The CDR3 runs 15 residues. In germline, CDR1 is SGHRS, CDR2 YFSETQ. V was clipped by 0 bases and J by 0 bases, with 9 bases between them. DNA of the CDR3: TGCGCCAGCAGCTTGGGACAGATGTACCAAGAGACCCAGTACTTC. Amino acid sequence: CASSLGQMYQETQYF.

The gene calls are TRBV5-5 and TRBJ2-6; 7 bases agree with TRBD1. With V trimmed by 0 bases and J by 4 bases, 10 bases remained unmatched. CDR3 size: 18 residues. Germline-derived CDR1 and CDR2 are SGHKS and YYEKEE (reference sequence). The CDR3 DNA reads TGTGCCAGCAGCTTGGGACAGGGCTTTTTATCCGGGGCCAACGTCCTGACTTTC. The encoded protein is CASSLGQGFLSGANVLTF.

The chain links TRBV2 to TRBJ2-1; 9 bases align to TRBD2. The V and J ends lost 2 bases and 7 bases, in that order; junction bases with no gene match: 3. Germline values: CDR1 SNHLY, CDR2 FYNNEI. The CDR3 consists of 14 residues. The chain's CDR3 is CASSEILAGNEQFF. The CDR3 nucleotides read TGTGCCAGCAGTGAAATTCTAGCGGGAAATGAGCAGTTCTTC. The whole variable domain, filled in from reference TRBV2 and TRBJ2-1, reads EPEVTQTPSHQVTQMGQEVILRCVPISNHLYFYWYRQILGQKVEFLVSFYNNEISEKSEIFDDQFSVERPDGSNFTLKIRSTKLEDSAMYFCASSEILAGNEQFFGPGTRLTVL.

This clone was observed a handful of times. J is TRBJ2-7 and V is TRBV18; no firm D call. V was trimmed by 0 bases and J by 4 bases, leaving 16 bases between them. Germline-derived CDR1 and CDR2 are KGHSH and LQKENI. The CDR3 consists of 16 residues. The CDR3 region has the DNA TGTGCCAGCTCACCACCTAGATCGGCGGAGCCTTACGAGCAGTACTTC. As protein: CASSPPRSAEPYEQYF. The full variable domain, its missing parts supplied by reference TRBV18 and TRBJ2-7, is NAGVMQNPRHLVRRRGQEARLRCSPMKGHSHVYWYRQLPEEGLKFMVYLQKENIIDESGMPKERFSAEFPKEGPSILRIQQVVRGDSAAYFCASSPPRSAEPYEQYFGPGTRLTVT.

The rearrangement uses TRBV6-5 and TRBJ2-5; D possibly corresponds to TRBD1 (6 bases). CDR3 size: 15 residues. V shed 1 base and J shed 6 bases, with 15 bases lying between them. CDR1 is MNHEY, CDR2 SVGAGI, per germline. As DNA, the CDR3 is TGTGCCAGCAGTTACTTCTCAGGGGTGAGGAAGACCCAGTACTTC. As protein: CASSYFSGVRKTQYF.

The chain uses TRBV7-9 and TRBJ2-3, with no clear D. The CDR3 runs to 15 residues. Germline assignment: CDR1 SEHNR and CDR2 FQNEAQ (reference sequence). V shed 5 bases and J shed 5 bases, with 17 bases lying between them. CDR3 protein: CASSPSGLGLDTQYF. In DNA form, the CDR3 reads TGTGCCAGCAGCCCGAGTGGCCTCGGATTAGATACGCAGTATTTT.

V usage is TRBV19 and J usage is TRBJ2-3; the match to TRBD2 covers 7 bases. The germline V gene has CDR1 LNHDA and CDR2 SQIVND (reference sequence). The CDR3 is 16 amino acids. After removal of 5 bases from V and 3 bases from J, the junction contained 11 bases not matched to a gene. Written as DNA, the CDR3 is TGTGCCAGTAGTGCCACCCCCGGGGGGTTGACAGATACGCAGTATTTT. It codes for CASSATPGGLTDTQYF.

The rearrangement uses TRBV7-3 and TRBJ2-1; 10 bases fit TRBD2. Germline V gene sequence: CDR1 SGHTA, CDR2 FQGTGA. The CDR3 sequence is 16 residues long. V lost 7 bases and J lost 0; bases outside the gene matches: 6. The chain's CDR3 is CASTPAGGISYNEQFF. Written as DNA, the CDR3 is TGTGCCAGCACCCCAGCGGGGGGGATCTCCTACAATGAGCAGTTCTTC.

This CDR3 is CASSRTRNGPYEQYF. Written as DNA, the CDR3 is TGTGCCAGCAGCCGGACCCGGAACGGTCCCTACGAGCAGTACTTC. This sequence joins TRBV25-1 and TRBJ2-7; D gene uncertain. Between the trimmed V and J ends, which lost 6 bases and 2 bases, there was a span of 17 bases. Germline CDR1 is MGHDK and CDR2 is SYGVNS. CDR3 size: 15 residues.

The V and J genes are TRBV19 and TRBJ2-7, with D perhaps matching TRBD1 or TRBD2 (5 bases each). V dropped 2 bases and J dropped 6 bases, with 23 bases sitting between them. Germline V lookup: CDR1 LNHDA, CDR2 SQIVND (reference sequence). This CDR3 contains 17 residues. This chain's CDR3 is CASSIKVPTVSGVEQYF. As DNA, the CDR3 is TGTGCCAGTAGTATAAAAGTTCCGACAGTAAGCGGTGTCGAGCAGTACTTC.

The chain combines TRBV19 with TRBJ2-5, with D maybe TRBD2 (6 bases). CDR3 length: 15 amino acids. Germline V gene data show CDR1 as LNHDA and CDR2 as SQIVND (reference sequence). Trimming left V 4 bases short and J 6 bases short, with 18 bases between. The CDR3 coding sequence is TGTGCCAGTAGTAATGGAGCGGCGGGGCCCCAGACCCAGTACTTC. It codes for CASSNGAAGPQTQYF.

The chain couples TRBV28 to TRBJ2-5; 9 positions match TRBD1. V gave up 6 bases and J gave up 5 bases; unmatched junction bases: 13. The CDR3 totals 16 residues. Germline-derived CDR1 and CDR2 are MDHEN and SYDVKM. This CDR3 reads CASRGDRAFRVETQYF. DNA of the CDR3: TGTGCCAGCAGGGGGGACAGGGCTTTTAGGGTGGAGACCCAGTACTTC.

This clone was detected a few times. The chain employs TRBV13 and TRBJ1-1; D remains ambiguous. The CDR3 runs to 15 residues. Germline V gives CDR1 PRHDT, CDR2 FYEKMQ (reference sequence). V was pared by 0 bases and J by 1 base, with 9 bases between. This chain's CDR3 is CASSLGLAENTEAFF. CDR3 nucleotides: TGTGCCAGCAGCTTAGGATTAGCGGAGAACACTGAAGCTTTCTTT.

The chain carries TRBV9 and TRBJ2-3; TRBD1 is a possible D gene (7 bases). The germline gives CDR1 SGDLS, CDR2 YYNGEE. Trimming took 3 bases from V and 1 from J, leaving 30 bases between them. This CDR3 is built from 21 residues. The CDR3: CASSATLSGQGVQRGTDTQYF. Here the CDR3 DNA reads TGTGCCAGCAGCGCGACCCTCAGTGGGCAGGGGGTCCAGCGGGGCACAGATACGCAGTATTTT.

The J gene is TRBJ1-1, the V gene TRBV2; 9 bases align to TRBD1. With V trimmed by 6 bases and J by 4 bases, 6 bases remained unmatched. The length of the CDR3 is 14 residues. CDR1 SNHLY and CDR2 FYNNEI come from the germline V gene. The CDR3 DNA reads TGTGCCAGCAGGGACAGGGGATTAGGCACTGAAGCTTTCTTT. Protein product: CASRDRGLGTEAFF.

This clone showed up just once. The chain combines TRBV29-1 with TRBJ1-1, with D maybe TRBD1 (5 bases). The length of the CDR3 is 13 residues. The germline V and J ends were trimmed by 5 bases and 0 bases, with 10 bases remaining between them. Germline-derived CDR1 and CDR2 are SQVTM and ANQGSEA. The CDR3, as DNA: TGCAGCGTTTCCAACAGGTTGAACACTGAAGCTTTCTTT. The encoded protein is CSVSNRLNTEAFF. The entire variable domain, with the rest obtained from reference TRBV29-1 and TRBJ1-1, is as follows: SAVISQKPSRDICQRGTSLTIQCQVDSQVTMMFWYRQQPGQSLTLIATANQGSEATYESGFVIDKFPISRPNLTFSTLTVSNMSPEDSSIYLCSVSNRLNTEAFFGQGTRLTVV.

The chain couples TRBV18 to TRBJ1-5; 9 bases align to TRBD1. The germline V gene encodes CDR1 KGHSH and CDR2 LQKENI. The length of the CDR3 is 15 residues. V lost 5 bases, J lost 3 bases, and 5 bases stayed unmatched. CDR3 bases: TGTGCCAGCTCAACGGGACAGGGAACCAATCAGCCCCAGCATTTT. It yields the protein CASSTGQGTNQPQHF.

The chain is built from TRBV5-1 and TRBJ2-3; the match to TRBD1 covers 11 bases. Trimming removed 4 bases from V and 2 bases from J; junction bases left unmatched: 6. The CDR3 has 16 residues. Germline V CDR1 and CDR2: SGHRS, YFSETQ. DNA of the CDR3: TGCGCCAGCAGCGAGGACAGGGGGCTGTACACAGATACGCAGTATTTT. Translated, it gives CASSEDRGLYTDTQYF.

This chain joins TRBV27 and TRBJ1-2; D gene unclear. V was trimmed by 10 bases and J by 4 bases, leaving 10 bases between them. This CDR3 has 11 residues. The germline V gene has CDR1 MNHEY and CDR2 SMNVEV (reference sequence). CDR3 in amino acids: CATRLGYGYTF. The CDR3 coding sequence is TGTGCCACCAGACTTGGCTATGGCTACACCTTC.

The chain links TRBV28 to TRBJ2-1, with 7 bases identical to TRBD1. The CDR3 is made up of 13 amino acids. J was trimmed by 6 bases and V by 8 bases; bases with no gene match: 7. Germline CDR1 MDHEN, CDR2 SYDVKM. The CDR3: CASQGQFGNEQFF. The CDR3 DNA reads as TGTGCCAGCCAGGGACAGTTCGGCAATGAGCAGTTCTTC.

The chain couples TRBV27 to TRBJ2-3; perhaps D is TRBD1 or TRBD2 (5 bases each). The germline V gene has CDR1 MNHEY and CDR2 SMNVEV (reference sequence). The V end lost 1 base, the J end lost 0 bases, and 5 bases lay between the germline ends. This CDR3 comprises 14 residues. CDR3 sequence reads: CASSLWDSTDTQYF. The CDR3 DNA reads TGTGCCAGCAGTTTATGGGACAGCACAGATACGCAGTATTTT.

A single count supports this clone. The rearrangement links TRBV7-8 to TRBJ2-5; D perhaps matches TRBD2 (5 bases). The length of the CDR3 is 14 residues. CDR1 is SGHVS and CDR2 is FQNEAQ in the germline V gene. The V end lost 0 bases, the J end lost 4 bases, and 9 bases lay between the germline ends. Here the CDR3 DNA reads TGTGCCAGCAGCTTAGCGCAAGGAGGAGAGACCCAGTACTTC. Amino acids: CASSLAQGGETQYF.

V gene TRBV9 combines with J gene TRBJ2-1, with 7 bases matching TRBD1. CDR1 and CDR2 (germline): SGDLS, YYNGEE. This CDR3 spans 15 amino acids. The V gene end was trimmed by 3 bases and the J gene end by 6 bases; junction bases not matched to a gene: 9. Here the CDR3 DNA reads TGTGCCAGCAGCGCCCAACCCGACAGGGCCAATGAGCAGTTCTTC. Encoded protein: CASSAQPDRANEQFF.

The table lists this clone with a few counts. The chain links TRBV19 to TRBJ1-2; tentative D call: TRBD1 (5 bases). This CDR3 has 13 amino acids. V lost 7 bases to trimming and J lost 3 bases, with 12 bases between them. Germline lookup yields CDR1 LNHDA and CDR2 SQIVND (reference sequence). The CDR3 is CASNSRDDYGYTF. In DNA, the CDR3 is TGTGCCAGTAATTCCAGGGACGACTATGGCTACACCTTC.

The CDR3 loop is CASSLADHSMGYTF. In nucleotides, the CDR3 is TGCGCCAGCAGCTTGGCCGATCATAGTATGGGCTACACCTTC. This rearrangement joins TRBV5-1 to TRBJ1-2, with D hard to call. Per germline, CDR1 SGHRS and CDR2 YFSETQ. This CDR3 comprises 14 residues. With 0 bases removed from V and 8 bases from J, the gap between germline ends came to 14 bases.